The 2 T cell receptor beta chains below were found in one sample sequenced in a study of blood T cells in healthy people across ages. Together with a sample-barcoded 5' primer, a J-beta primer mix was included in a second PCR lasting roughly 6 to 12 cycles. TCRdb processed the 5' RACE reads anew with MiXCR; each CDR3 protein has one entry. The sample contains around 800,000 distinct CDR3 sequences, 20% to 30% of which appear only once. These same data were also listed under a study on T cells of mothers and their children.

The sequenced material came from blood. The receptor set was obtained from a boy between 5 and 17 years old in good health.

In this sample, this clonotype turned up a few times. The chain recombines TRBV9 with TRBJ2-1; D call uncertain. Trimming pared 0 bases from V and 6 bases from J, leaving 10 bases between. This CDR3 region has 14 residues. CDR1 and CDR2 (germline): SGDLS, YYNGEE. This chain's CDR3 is CASSVAGGPNEQFF. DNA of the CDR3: TGTGCCAGCAGCGTAGCTGGCGGCCCCAATGAGCAGTTCTTC. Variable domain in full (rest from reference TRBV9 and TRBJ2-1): DSGVTQTPKHLITATGQRVTLRCSPRSGDLSVYWYQQSLDQGLQFLIQYYNGEERAKGNILERFSAQQFPDLHSELNLSSLELGDSALYFCASSVAGGPNEQFFGPGTRLTVL.

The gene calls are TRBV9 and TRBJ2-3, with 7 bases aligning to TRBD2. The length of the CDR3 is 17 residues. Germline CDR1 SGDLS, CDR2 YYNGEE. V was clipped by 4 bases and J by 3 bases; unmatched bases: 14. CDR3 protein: CASSLSTSDWGTDTQYF. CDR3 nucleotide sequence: TGTGCCAGCAGCCTTTCTACTAGCGACTGGGGAACAGATACGCAGTATTTT.